This is a list of T cell receptor beta chains from one sample in a study of blood T cell repertoires in COVID-19. Sequencing used immunoSEQ multiplex PCR; TCRdb keeps in-frame clones, though not all of them. The repertoire holds 150,000 to 200,000 clones, with 60% to 85% as singletons. Sequencing used peripheral blood. The receptors here all came from a man between 60 and 75 years old with active or convalescent COVID-19. Each CDR3 is given with its conserved first and last residue.

j_call	v_call	cdr3_aa
TRBJ2-7	TRBV7-9	CASSLVVGRAGYEQYF
TRBJ1-2	TRBV5-4	CASSWGTGGPLYGYTF
TRBJ1-1	TRBV4-1	CASSRGQGNTEAFF
TRBJ2-2	TRBV3-1/TRBV3-2	CASSQVRGGELFF
TRBJ1-5	TRBV28	CASSPPAEGRAKPQHF
TRBJ1-1	TRBV10-3	CATSGQESGEAFF
TRBJ2-1	TRBV7-2	CASSLAAAGGNEQFF
TRBJ1-3	TRBV20-1	CSASWRRGTKSSGNTIYF
TRBJ2-1	TRBV5-6	CASSLWGLAGYNEQFF
TRBJ2-2	TRBV4-3	CASSQVGGAAGELFF
TRBJ1-1	TRBV28	CASSSLTGSIQEAFF
TRBJ2-1	TRBV7-3	CASSSFSGSYNEQFF
TRBJ2-7	TRBV28	CASRTSGLGYEQYF
TRBJ2-1	TRBV7-3	CASTLGAGAYNEQFF
TRBJ2-1	TRBV19	CASSADRGHEQFF
TRBJ2-1	TRBV5-1	CASSPKTSGGEQFF
TRBJ1-1	TRBV19	CASSYSAGGWLEAFF
TRBJ2-7	TRBV9	CASSVGPAGEQYF
TRBJ2-1	TRBV5-1	CASSLQLAGVGINEQFF
TRBJ1-2	TRBV28	CASSSDFGGYGYTF
TRBJ2-6	TRBV2	CASLIRDSSTSGANVLTF
TRBJ1-5	TRBV7-8	CASSQVAGGFNQPQHF
TRBJ1-3	TRBV11-2	CASSLGQGQGNTIYF
TRBJ2-3	TRBV5-1	CASSWTGDTDTQYF
TRBJ1-2	TRBV4-1	CASSQDFVGVESYGYTF
TRBJ1-2	TRBV28	CASSFSREYGYTF